The present T cell receptor (beta chain) was sequenced within a study of T cells in Graves' hyperthyroidism and ophthalmopathy. Across the whole study: Blood from the periphery was taken at initial diagnosis, before any treatment.

RNA transcripts were the template for amplifying TCR beta CDR3 regions. The study used the HTBI primer set for a first-round RT-PCR of the TCR CDR3. TCRdb itself ran the multiplex PCR reads through MiXCR, one entry per CDR3 protein. The sample holds some 490,000 distinct CDR3 sequences, approximately 23% seen once. In the ophthalmopathy cohort, Clinical Activity Score was at least 3, NOSPECS grade at least 4, and duration under 3 months. Lactation, pregnancy, other autoimmune disease or uncontrolled infection led to exclusion of patients. An approximately 10 ml volume of fresh peripheral blood provided the PBMCs. CDR1 and CDR2 from the germline V gene are SGHAT and FQNNGV. The V segment lost 5 bases and the J segment 4 bases; nucleotides outside the gene matches: 8. The CDR3 has 17 amino acids. In this sample, this clonotype turned up many times.

The origin of this receptor is a woman in her 70s with Graves' ophthalmopathy. The V call is TRBV11-2, the J call TRBJ2-5; 15 bases agree with TRBD2. What was sequenced was blood. CDR3 loop: CASSPRTSGRAGETQYF. CDR3 DNA: TGTGCCAGCAGCCCGCGGACTAGCGGGAGGGCCGGAGAGACCCAGTACTTC.